This record concerns one TCR beta chain sequence. This sample is drawn from a study of T cell responses to AZD1222 COVID-19 vaccine. The data were produced by immunoSEQ multiplex PCR, yet TCRdb's version contains in-frame clones alone and is incomplete. The sample shows about 80,000 clones, 75% to 90% of them seen only once. This CDR3 contains 15 residues. V shed 0 bases and J 7 bases; nucleotides not matched to a gene: 6. Germline V gene lookup returns CDR1 SGHTA and CDR2 FQGTGA. The chain employs TRBV7-3 and TRBJ2-1; 7 bases agree with TRBD2. Sequenced material: peripheral blood, taken on day 0 of AZD1222 vaccination. The receptor was isolated from an adult in good health. CDR3 DNA: TGTGCCAGCAGCTTAACCCCCGGGAGGTTGAATGAGCAGTTCTTC. Protein product: CASSLTPGRLNEQFF.